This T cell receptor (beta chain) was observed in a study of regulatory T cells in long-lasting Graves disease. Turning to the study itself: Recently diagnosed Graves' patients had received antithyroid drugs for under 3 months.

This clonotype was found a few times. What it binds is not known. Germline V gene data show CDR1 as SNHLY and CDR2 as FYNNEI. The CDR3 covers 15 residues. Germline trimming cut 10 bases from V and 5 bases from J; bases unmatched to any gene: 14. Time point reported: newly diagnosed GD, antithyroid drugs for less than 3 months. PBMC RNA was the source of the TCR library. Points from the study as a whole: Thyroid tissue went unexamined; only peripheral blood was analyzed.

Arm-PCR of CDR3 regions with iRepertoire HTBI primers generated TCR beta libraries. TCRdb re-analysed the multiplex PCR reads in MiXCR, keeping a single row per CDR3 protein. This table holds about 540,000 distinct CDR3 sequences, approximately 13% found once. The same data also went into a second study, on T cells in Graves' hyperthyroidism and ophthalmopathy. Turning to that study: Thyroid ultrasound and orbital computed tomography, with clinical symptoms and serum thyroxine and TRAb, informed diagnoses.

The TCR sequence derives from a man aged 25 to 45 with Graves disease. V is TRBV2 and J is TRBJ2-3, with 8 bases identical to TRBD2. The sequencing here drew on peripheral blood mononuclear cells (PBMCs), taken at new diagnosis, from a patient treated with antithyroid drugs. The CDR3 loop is CATGGREEVEDTQYF. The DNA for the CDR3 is TGTGCCACCGGGGGGCGGGAGGAGGTTGAAGATACGCAGTATTTT.